This is a list of T cell receptor beta chains from one sample in a study of cytomegalovirus exposure and HLA in healthy donors. The assay was immunoSEQ multiplex PCR, and TCRdb's table has in-frame clones only and misses some. The data hold around 200,000 clones, with roughly 82% observed a single time. Sequencing was carried out using PBMCs. All receptors derive from a girl aged 2 to 10 in good health and CMV-seropositive. The CDR3 runs from the conserved cysteine through the conserved F or W. D genes are given only for firm matches. Only some rows state a clone size, as once, few, many or a class for expanded clones.

clone_size	v_call	j_call	d_call	cdr3_nt	cdr3_aa
-	TRBV11-2	TRBJ1-6	-	TGTGCCAGCAGCTTATCCCGACGGGATCCTAATTCACCCCTCCACTTT	CASSLSRRDPNSPLHF
few	TRBV6-5	TRBJ1-5	-	TGTGCCAGCAGCCGTACGGTCCGGGGTCAGCCCCAGCATTTT	CASSRTVRGQPQHF
once	TRBV5-4	TRBJ2-5	-	TGTGCCAGCAGTCGGGACAACCAAGAGACCCAGTACTTC	CASSRDNQETQYF
-	TRBV15	TRBJ2-7	TRBD2	TGTGCCACCAGCAGAGAGGTGGGGCTAGCGGGGACTTCCTACGAGCAGTACTTC	CATSREVGLAGTSYEQYF
once	TRBV2	TRBJ1-6	-	TGTGCCAGCAACGTAGGAGATAATTCACCCCTCCACTTT	CASNVGDNSPLHF
-	TRBV7-9	TRBJ1-2	TRBD1	TGTTCCAGCAGCCACGGGGACAGGGGTAAGGATGGCTACACCTTC	CSSSHGDRGKDGYTF
-	TRBV5-8	TRBJ2-7	TRBD2	TGTGCCAGCAGCAACAGACTAGCGGGACTTTACGAGCAGTACTTC	CASSNRLAGLYEQYF
-	TRBV11-2	TRBJ2-1	TRBD1	TGTGCCAGCAGCACCGACAGGGGGAGCAATGAGCAGTTCTTC	CASSTDRGSNEQFF
few	TRBV27	TRBJ1-1	TRBD1	TGTGCCAGCAGTGACCCCGGTACAGGGGGCCACACTGAAGCTTTCTTT	CASSDPGTGGHTEAFF
-	TRBV9	TRBJ1-2	TRBD1	TGTGCCAGCACCCGGGACAGGGGGCTCGGCTACACCTTC	CASTRDRGLGYTF
-	TRBV6-1	TRBJ2-4	-	TGTGCCAGCACCCAGGGGATTGGGAAAAACATTCAGTACTTC	CASTQGIGKNIQYF
-	TRBV10-3	TRBJ2-1	-	TGTGCCATCAGTGATCAGGGGTGGGTCAACCATGAGCAGTTCTTC	CAISDQGWVNHEQFF
-	TRBV5-1	TRBJ2-2	TRBD2	TGCGCCAGCAGCTTCACGGGAGGCGAGACCGGGGAGCTGTTTTTT	CASSFTGGETGELFF
-	TRBV27	TRBJ2-7	-	TGTGCCAGCAGTCCCCGCGCACAGGGCTGCGAGCAGTACTTC	CASSPRAQGCEQYF
-	TRBV5-1	TRBJ1-4	TRBD1	TGCGCCAGCAGCTGGGGGACAGGGGGTGGTAATGAAAAACTGTTTTTT	CASSWGTGGGNEKLFF
-	TRBV5-4	TRBJ2-5	-	TGTGCCAGCACCCGGGACTCCCTCTCGGAGACCCAGTACTTC	CASTRDSLSETQYF
-	TRBV14	TRBJ2-5	-	TGTGCCAGCAGCCAAGGAGGGGGAGTCCAAGAGACCCAGTACTTC	CASSQGGGVQETQYF
-	TRBV14	TRBJ2-1	-	TGTGCCAGCAGCCAAGATAACGCAGGGCCCCACTCTGGTGAGCAGTTCTTC	CASSQDNAGPHSGEQFF
-	TRBV4-2	TRBJ2-1	-	TGTGCCAGCAGCCAATTACAGGGTGGGTACAATGAGCAGTTCTTC	CASSQLQGGYNEQFF
-	TRBV2	TRBJ1-5	-	TGTGCCAGCAAGGGGGGGAGAGGGAATCAGCCCCAGCATTTT	CASKGGRGNQPQHF
-	TRBV19	TRBJ2-5	TRBD2	TGTGCCAGTAGTATAGCCCCGGCGGGGGGCGCGGAGACCCAGTACTTC	CASSIAPAGGAETQYF
-	TRBV5-1	TRBJ2-5	TRBD1	TGCGCCAGCAGCCTCACAGGGGGCGGGGAGACCCAGTACTTC	CASSLTGGGETQYF
-	TRBV6-5	TRBJ2-1	TRBD1	TGTGCCAGCAGTTCATCCGGGACAGGGATGTATGAGCAGTTCTTC	CASSSSGTGMYEQFF
-	TRBV7-8	TRBJ2-7	-	TGTGCCAGCAGCGCCCGGGACTGGGAAAAATACGAGCAGTACTTC	CASSARDWEKYEQYF
few	TRBV5-5	TRBJ1-1	-	TGTGCCAGCAGCTTGAACAGGGCCGGGTCTGAAGCTTTCTTT	CASSLNRAGSEAFF
-	TRBV27	TRBJ1-1	-	TGTGCCAGCAGTTCCCCCAGGGTATCGACCACTGAAGCTTTCTTT	CASSSPRVSTTEAFF
few	TRBV10-3	TRBJ2-7	-	TGTGCCATCAGTGAAAGGGGCGAGCAGTACTTC	CAISERGEQYF
-	TRBV6-5	TRBJ2-7	TRBD2	TGTGCCAGCGGTTCCGTGCGGGAGGACGATGAGCAGTACTTC	CASGSVREDDEQYF
-	TRBV5-6	TRBJ2-4	-	TGTGCCAGCAGCCTAAGCGGGTTCGCCAAAAACATTCAGTACTTC	CASSLSGFAKNIQYF
once	TRBV25-1	TRBJ1-1	-	TGTGCCAGCAGTGAATATAGTGGGAGTAGGGAATTGAACACTGAAGCTTTCTTT	CASSEYSGSRELNTEAFF
-	TRBV11-3	TRBJ2-7	-	TGTGCCAGCAGCTTGTTCCCGGGGGAGTTCAACGAGCAGTACTTC	CASSLFPGEFNEQYF
-	TRBV25-1	TRBJ1-5	-	TGTGCCAGCGGCGGAGGGGCCCAGCCCCAGCATTTT	CASGGGAQPQHF
-	TRBV6-5	TRBJ1-2	TRBD1	TGTGCCAGCAGGAGAGACAGGGGCCATGGCTACACCTTC	CASRRDRGHGYTF
-	TRBV28	TRBJ1-3	-	TGTGCCAGCAGTCCTACAGGAACCATGAAGGGGACCATATATTTT	CASSPTGTMKGTIYF
-	TRBV5-4	TRBJ2-3	-	TGTGCCAGCAGCTTGGCAGGAGATACGCAGTATTTT	CASSLAGDTQYF
few	TRBV6-1	TRBJ1-1	-	TGTGCCAGCAAGCGAACCCGGAACACTGAAGCTTTCTTT	CASKRTRNTEAFF
-	TRBV5-6	TRBJ2-4	-	TGTGCCAGCAGCTGGACAGTTCAAAACATTCAGTACTTC	CASSWTVQNIQYF
-	TRBV9	TRBJ2-7	-	TGTGCCAGCAGCGTAGAATCAGGGATGGCCTACGAGCAGTACTTC	CASSVESGMAYEQYF
-	TRBV18	TRBJ1-1	-	TGTGCCAGCCAGCGCGTTCCGGGGACTGAAGCTTTCTTT	CASQRVPGTEAFF
once	TRBV2	TRBJ1-2	-	TGTGCCAGCAGTCCGGCAGGGCCCTATGGCTACACCTTC	CASSPAGPYGYTF